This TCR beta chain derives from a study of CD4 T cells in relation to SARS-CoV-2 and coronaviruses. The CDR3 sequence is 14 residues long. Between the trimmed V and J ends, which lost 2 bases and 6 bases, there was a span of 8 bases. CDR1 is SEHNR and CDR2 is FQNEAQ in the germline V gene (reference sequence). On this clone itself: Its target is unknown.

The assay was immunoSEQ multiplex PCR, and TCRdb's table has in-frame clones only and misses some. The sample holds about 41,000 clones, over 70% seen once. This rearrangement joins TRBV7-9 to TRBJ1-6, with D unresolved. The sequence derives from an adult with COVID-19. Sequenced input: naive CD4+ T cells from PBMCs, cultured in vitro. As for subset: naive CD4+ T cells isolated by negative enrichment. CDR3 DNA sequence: TGTGCCAGCAGCTTAAGGGATCTTAATTCACCCCTCCACTTT. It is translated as CASSLRDLNSPLHF.